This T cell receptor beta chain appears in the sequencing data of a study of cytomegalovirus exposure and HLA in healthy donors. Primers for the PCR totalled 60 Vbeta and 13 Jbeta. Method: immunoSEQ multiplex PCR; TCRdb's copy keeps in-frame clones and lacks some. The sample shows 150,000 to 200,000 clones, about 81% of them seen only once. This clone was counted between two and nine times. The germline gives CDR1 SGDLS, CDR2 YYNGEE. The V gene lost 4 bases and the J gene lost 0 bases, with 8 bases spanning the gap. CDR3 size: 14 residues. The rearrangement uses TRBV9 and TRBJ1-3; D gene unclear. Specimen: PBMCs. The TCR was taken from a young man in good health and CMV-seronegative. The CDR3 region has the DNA TGTGCCAGCAGCACGGAGAGCTCTGGAAACACCATATATTTT. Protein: CASSTESSGNTIYF.